Reported below is one T cell receptor (beta chain). As yet, its antigen is unknown. From RNA, the CDR3 regions of TCR beta chains were amplified and sequenced. An opening RT-PCR round employed HTBI primers and preceded a second-round multiplex PCR. MiXCR, run by TCRdb on the multiplex PCR reads, gives a single entry per CDR3 protein. The sample holds hundreds of thousands of distinct CDR3 sequences; about a fifth are singletons and the top ten take roughly 6.9%. The CDR3 sequence is 17 residues long. CDR1 and CDR2 (germline): MDHEN, SYDVKM. The junction had 7 bases not matched to a gene; V was cut back by 1 base and J by 4 bases. This sample is drawn from a study of Graves' ophthalmopathy and Graves' hyperthyroidism. Study-level findings and limits: Between ophthalmopathy and stable hyperthyroidism, a 13-signature model drew a separation with nearly 90% sensitivity and approximately 79% specificity.

The chain combines TRBV28 with TRBJ2-1; 10 bases fit TRBD2. The sequenced sample was peripheral blood. This TCR came from a woman aged 18-29 years with stable Graves' hyperthyroidism. Some clones in this sample may be carry-over from other donors' samples. CDR3 sequence reads: CASSLLEREGWYNEQFF. Written as DNA, the CDR3 is TGTGCCAGCAGTTTATTGGAGCGGGAGGGGTGGTACAATGAGCAGTTCTTC.